The source of this T cell receptor beta chain is a study of blood T cell repertoires in COVID-19. At the level of the study: Whether acute or convalescent, the COVID-19 samples came from the United States, Italy and Spain. From T cells, B-cell-depleted T cells, or PBMCs came the material, which was cDNA or gDNA.

In the study's own analysis: Amplification of reference gene primers was used by the study to estimate nucleated cell counts. The protocol was immunoSEQ multiplex PCR, while the TCRdb copy is restricted to in-frame clones and leaves out a portion. V and J calls plus clone size are reproduced from that table; the DNA served to infer D and trimming. Among about 70,000 clones listed, around four fifths were seen once. From germline, CDR1 is SGHNT and CDR2 YYREEE (reference sequence). The CDR3 totals 17 residues. The V gene end was trimmed by 0 bases and the J gene end by 4 bases; junction bases not matched to a gene: 3.

The chain uses TRBV5-4 and TRBJ2-1; TRBD2 matches 14 bases. The TCR was taken from a human donor in a cohort sampled during active COVID-19. The sequenced material came from peripheral blood. The CDR3 sequence: CASSLGTSGGPYNEQFF. DNA of the CDR3: TGTGCCAGCAGCTTGGGGACTAGCGGGGGGCCGTACAATGAGCAGTTCTTC.